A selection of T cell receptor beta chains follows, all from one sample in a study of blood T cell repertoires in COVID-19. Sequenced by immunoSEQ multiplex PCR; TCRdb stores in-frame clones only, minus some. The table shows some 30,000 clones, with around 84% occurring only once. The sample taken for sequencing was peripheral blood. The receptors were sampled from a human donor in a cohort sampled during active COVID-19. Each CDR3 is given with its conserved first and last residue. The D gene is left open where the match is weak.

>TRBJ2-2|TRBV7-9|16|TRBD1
TGTGCCAGCAGCCCCCAGGACAGGGGAGGCACCGGGGAGCTGTTTTTT
CASSPQDRGGTGELFF
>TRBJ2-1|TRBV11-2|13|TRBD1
TGTGCCAGCAGCTTAGGGACAGGGGGTGAGCAGTTCTTC
CASSLGTGGEQFF
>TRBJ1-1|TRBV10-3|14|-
TGTGCCATCAGGGTGAGCCCCGGGGACACTGAAGCTTTCTTT
CAIRVSPGDTEAFF
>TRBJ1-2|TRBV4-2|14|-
TGTGCCAGCAGCCAAGAAGGGCAGGGAGGGGGCTACACCTTC
CASSQEGQGGGYTF
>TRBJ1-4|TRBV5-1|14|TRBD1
TGCGCCAGCAGCCGGACAGGGGGCGTTGAAAAACTGTTTTTT
CASSRTGGVEKLFF
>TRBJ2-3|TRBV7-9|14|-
TGTGCCAGCAGTCATACTCCCGAGGGAGATACGCAGTATTTT
CASSHTPEGDTQYF
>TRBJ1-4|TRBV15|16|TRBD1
TGTGCCACCAGCAGTCCAGGGACCGGGACAGTGGGAAAACTGTTTTTT
CATSSPGTGTVGKLFF
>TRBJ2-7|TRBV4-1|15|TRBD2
TGCGCCAGCAGCCCCGGACTAGCGGGATTCTACGAGCAGTACTTC
CASSPGLAGFYEQYF
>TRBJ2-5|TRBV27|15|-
TGTGCCAGCAGTTTCGAGGGATCGGGGTACGAGACCCAGTACTTC
CASSFEGSGYETQYF
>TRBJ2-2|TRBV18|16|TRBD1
TGTGCCAGCTCACGTTCGGGACAGGGGACCACCGGGGAGCTGTTTTTT
CASSRSGQGTTGELFF
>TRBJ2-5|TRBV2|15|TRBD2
TGTGCCAGCAGTGAATGGCGGGGGGGCCCAGAGACCCAGTACTTC
CASSEWRGGPETQYF
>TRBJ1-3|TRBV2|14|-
TGTGCCAGCAGAACCGACAACTCTGGAAACACCATATATTTT
CASRTDNSGNTIYF
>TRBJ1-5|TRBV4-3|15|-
TGCGCCAGCAGCCAAGATCTGACGGCGGCATGGCCCCAGCATTTT
CASSQDLTAAWPQHF